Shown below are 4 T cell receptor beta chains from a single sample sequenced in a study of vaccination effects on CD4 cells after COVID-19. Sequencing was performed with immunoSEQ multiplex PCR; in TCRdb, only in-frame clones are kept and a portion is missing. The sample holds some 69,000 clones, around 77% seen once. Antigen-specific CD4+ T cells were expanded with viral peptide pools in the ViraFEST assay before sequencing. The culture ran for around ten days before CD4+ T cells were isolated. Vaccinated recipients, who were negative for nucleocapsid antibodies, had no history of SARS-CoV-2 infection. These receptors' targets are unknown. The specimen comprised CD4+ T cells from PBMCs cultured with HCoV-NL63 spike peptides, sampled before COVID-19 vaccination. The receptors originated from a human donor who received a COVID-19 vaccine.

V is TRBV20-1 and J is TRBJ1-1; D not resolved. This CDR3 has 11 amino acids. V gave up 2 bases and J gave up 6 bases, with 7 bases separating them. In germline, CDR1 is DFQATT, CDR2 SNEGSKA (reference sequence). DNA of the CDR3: TGCAGTGCTAGAAAAGGGTCTGAAGCTTTCTTT. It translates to CSARKGSEAFF.

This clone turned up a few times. The CDR3 spells CASSLQGNTIYF. The CDR3 coding sequence is TGTGCCAGCAGCTTACAGGGAAACACCATATATTTT. V usage is TRBV3-1 (or the pseudogene TRBV3-2) and J usage is TRBJ1-3; D gene unclear. The CDR3 has 12 amino acids. CDR1 LGHDT and CDR2 YNNKEL come from the germline V gene (reference sequence). The V end was cut by 5 bases, the J end by 4 bases, with 6 bases between.

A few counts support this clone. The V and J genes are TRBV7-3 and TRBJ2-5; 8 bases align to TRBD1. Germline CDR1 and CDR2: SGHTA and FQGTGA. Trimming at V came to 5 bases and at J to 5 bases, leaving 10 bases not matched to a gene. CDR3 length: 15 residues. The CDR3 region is CASSLGTGPLETQYF. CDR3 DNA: TGTGCCAGCAGCCTCGGGACAGGACCTTTGGAGACCCAGTACTTC.

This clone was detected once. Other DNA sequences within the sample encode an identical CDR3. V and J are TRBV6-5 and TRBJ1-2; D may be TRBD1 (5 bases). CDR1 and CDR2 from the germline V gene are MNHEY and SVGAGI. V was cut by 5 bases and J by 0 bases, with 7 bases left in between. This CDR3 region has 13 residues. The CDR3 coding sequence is TGTGCCAGCAGTCTGACAGCTAACTATGGCTACACCTTC. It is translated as CASSLTANYGYTF.